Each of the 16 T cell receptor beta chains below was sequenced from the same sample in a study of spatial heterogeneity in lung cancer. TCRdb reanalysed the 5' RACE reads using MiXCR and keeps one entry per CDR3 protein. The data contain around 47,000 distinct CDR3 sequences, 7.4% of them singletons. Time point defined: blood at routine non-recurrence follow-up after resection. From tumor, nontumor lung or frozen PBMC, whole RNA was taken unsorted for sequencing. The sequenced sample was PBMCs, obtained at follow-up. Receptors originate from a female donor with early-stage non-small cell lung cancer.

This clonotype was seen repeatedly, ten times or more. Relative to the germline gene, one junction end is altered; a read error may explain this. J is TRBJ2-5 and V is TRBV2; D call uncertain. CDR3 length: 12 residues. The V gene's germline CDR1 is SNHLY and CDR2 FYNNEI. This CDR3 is CAGSIYVETQYF. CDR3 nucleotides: TGTGCCGGCAGCATCTACGTAGAGACCCAGTACTTC. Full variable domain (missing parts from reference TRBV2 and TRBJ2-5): EPEVTQTPSHQVTQMGQEVILRCVPISNHLYFYWYRQILGQKVEFLVSFYNNEISEKSEIFDDQFSVERPDGSNFTLKIRSTKLEDSAMYFCAGSIYVETQYFGPGTRLLVL.

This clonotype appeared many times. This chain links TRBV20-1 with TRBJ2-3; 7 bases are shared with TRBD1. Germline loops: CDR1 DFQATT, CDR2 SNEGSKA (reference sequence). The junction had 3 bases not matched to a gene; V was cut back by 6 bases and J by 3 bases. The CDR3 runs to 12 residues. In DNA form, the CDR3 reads TGCAGTGCCGTACAGGGGACAGATACGCAGTATTTT. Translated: CSAVQGTDTQYF.

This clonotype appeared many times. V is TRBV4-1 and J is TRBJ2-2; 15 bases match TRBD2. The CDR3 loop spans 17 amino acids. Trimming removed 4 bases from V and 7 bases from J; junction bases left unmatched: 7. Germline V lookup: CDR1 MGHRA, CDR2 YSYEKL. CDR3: CASSLRTSGGAVGELFF. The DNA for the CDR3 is TGCGCCAGCAGCCTCCGGACTAGCGGGGGGGCCGTCGGGGAGCTGTTTTTT.

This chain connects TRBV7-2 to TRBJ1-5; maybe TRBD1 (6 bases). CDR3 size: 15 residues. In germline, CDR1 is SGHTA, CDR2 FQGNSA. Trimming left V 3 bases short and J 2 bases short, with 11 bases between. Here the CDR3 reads CASSFATGRNQPQHF. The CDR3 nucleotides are TGTGCCAGCAGCTTCGCGACAGGACGCAATCAGCCCCAGCATTTT.

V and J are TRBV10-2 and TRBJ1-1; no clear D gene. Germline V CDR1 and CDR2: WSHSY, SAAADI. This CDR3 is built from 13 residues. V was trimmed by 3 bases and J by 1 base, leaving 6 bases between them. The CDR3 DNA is TGCGCCAGCAGTGAAAACTCGAACACTGAAGCTTTCTTT. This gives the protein CASSENSNTEAFF.

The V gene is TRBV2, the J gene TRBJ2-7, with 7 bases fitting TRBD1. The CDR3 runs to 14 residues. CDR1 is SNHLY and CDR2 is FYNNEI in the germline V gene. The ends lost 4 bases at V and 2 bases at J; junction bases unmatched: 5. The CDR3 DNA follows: TGTGCCAGCAGTGGGTGGGACAGCCCCTACGAGCAGTACTTC. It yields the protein CASSGWDSPYEQYF.

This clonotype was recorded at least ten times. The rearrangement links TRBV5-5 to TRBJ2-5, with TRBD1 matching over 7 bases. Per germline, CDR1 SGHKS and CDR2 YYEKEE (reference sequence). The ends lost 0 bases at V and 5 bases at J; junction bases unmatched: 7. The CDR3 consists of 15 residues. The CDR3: CASSLEGAEWETQYF. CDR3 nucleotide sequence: TGTGCCAGCAGCTTGGAGGGGGCCGAGTGGGAGACCCAGTACTTC.

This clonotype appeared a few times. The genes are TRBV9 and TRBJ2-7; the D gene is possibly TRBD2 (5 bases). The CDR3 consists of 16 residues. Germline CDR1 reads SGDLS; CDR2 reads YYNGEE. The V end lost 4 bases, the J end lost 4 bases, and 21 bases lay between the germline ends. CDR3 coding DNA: TGTGCCAGCAGCCCCCTAGGGAGCTCGAATAAGTACGAGCAGTACTTC. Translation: CASSPLGSSNKYEQYF.

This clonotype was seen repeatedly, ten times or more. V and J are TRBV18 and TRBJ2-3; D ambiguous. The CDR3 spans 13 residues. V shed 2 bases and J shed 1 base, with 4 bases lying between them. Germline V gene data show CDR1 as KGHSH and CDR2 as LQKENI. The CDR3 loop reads CASSPRGTDTQYF. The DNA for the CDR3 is TGTGCCAGCTCACCAAGGGGCACAGATACGCAGTATTTT.

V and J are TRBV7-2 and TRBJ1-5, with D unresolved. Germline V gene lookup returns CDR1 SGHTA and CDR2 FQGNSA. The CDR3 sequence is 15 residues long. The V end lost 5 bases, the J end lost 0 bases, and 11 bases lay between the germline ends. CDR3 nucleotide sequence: TGTGCCAGCAGCACCGGGATCTATAGCAATCAGCCCCAGCATTTT. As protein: CASSTGIYSNQPQHF.

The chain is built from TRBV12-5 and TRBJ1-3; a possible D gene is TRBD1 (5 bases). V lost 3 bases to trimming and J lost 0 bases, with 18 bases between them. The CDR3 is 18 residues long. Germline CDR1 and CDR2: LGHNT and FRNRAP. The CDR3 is CASGFWRGPSSSGNTIYF. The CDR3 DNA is TGTGCTAGTGGTTTTTGGCGGGGCCCATCAAGCTCTGGAAACACCATATATTTT.

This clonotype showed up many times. CDR3 nucleotides: TGTGCCAGCAGCTCAGGGGGCGAGCAGCCCCAGCATTTT. This sequence encodes CASSSGGEQPQHF. The rearrangement links TRBV6-6 to TRBJ1-5, with 8 bases identical to TRBD1. CDR3 length: 13 residues. The germline CDR1 and CDR2 sequences are MNHNY and SVGAGI (reference sequence). Trimming removed 6 bases from V and 7 bases from J; junction bases left unmatched: 5.

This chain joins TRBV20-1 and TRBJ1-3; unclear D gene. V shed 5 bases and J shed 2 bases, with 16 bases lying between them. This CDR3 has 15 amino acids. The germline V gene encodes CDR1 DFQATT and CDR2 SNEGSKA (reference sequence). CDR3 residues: CSALPGSAPGNTIYF. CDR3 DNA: TGCAGTGCTCTGCCGGGGTCTGCACCTGGAAACACCATATATTTT.

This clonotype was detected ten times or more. CDR3 coding DNA: TGTGCCATCAGTGAGCTGGAATACGAGACCCAGTACTTC. Amino acid sequence: CAISELEYETQYF. The J gene is TRBJ2-5, the V gene TRBV10-3, with D hard to call. The CDR3 covers 13 residues. Germline V gene sequence: CDR1 ENHRY, CDR2 SYGVKD. With 2 bases removed from V and 5 bases from J, the gap between germline ends came to 9 bases.

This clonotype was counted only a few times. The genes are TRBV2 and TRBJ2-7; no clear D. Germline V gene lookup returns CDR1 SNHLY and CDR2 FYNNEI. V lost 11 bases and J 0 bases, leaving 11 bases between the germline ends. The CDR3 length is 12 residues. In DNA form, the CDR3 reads TGTGCCTCGACCGGAGACTCCTACGAGCAGTACTTC. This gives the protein CASTGDSYEQYF.

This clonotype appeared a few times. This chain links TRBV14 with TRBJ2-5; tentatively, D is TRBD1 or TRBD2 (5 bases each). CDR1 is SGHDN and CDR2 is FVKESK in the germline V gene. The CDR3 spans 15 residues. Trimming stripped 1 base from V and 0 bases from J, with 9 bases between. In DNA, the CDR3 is TGTGCCAGCAGCCAAGTGAGGGGAAACCAAGAGACCCAGTACTTC. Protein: CASSQVRGNQETQYF.